This record looks at one T cell receptor beta chain sequence and its context. Its antigen is as yet unknown. The data are from a study of cytomegalovirus exposure and HLA in healthy donors. Study-wide findings and caveats: When analyzed later, a missense DCLRE1C variant was found to be linked to TCR beta V- and J-gene trimming.

Trimming cost V 8 bases and J 14 bases; bases outside gene matches: 11. The germline CDR1 and CDR2 sequences are MDHEN and SYDVKM. The CDR3 covers 13 residues. The PCR contained 60 Vbeta and 13 Jbeta primers. The repertoire was sequenced with immunoSEQ multiplex PCR; TCRdb's copy has only in-frame clones and lacks some. Of about 130,000 clones listed, about 80% are singletons. What was sequenced was PBMCs. The chain employs TRBV28 and TRBJ1-6; 8 nucleotides align to TRBD1. The sequence derives from a woman aged 40 to 50 in good health and CMV-seronegative. The CDR3 loop reads CASSGQGRISLHF. CDR3 sequence (DNA): TGTGCCAGCTCCGGACAGGGTAGAATTTCCCTCCACTTT.